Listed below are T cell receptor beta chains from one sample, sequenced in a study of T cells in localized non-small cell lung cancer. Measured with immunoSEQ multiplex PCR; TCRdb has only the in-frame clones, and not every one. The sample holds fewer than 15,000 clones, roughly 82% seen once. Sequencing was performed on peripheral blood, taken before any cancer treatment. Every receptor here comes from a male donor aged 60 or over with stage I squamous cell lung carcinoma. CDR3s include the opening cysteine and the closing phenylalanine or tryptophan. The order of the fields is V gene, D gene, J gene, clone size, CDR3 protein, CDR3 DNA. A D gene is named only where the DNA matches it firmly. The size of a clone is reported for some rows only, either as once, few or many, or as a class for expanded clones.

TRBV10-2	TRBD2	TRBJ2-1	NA	CASSGASGRNEQFF	TGCGCCAGCAGTGGGGCTAGCGGGAGGAATGAGCAGTTCTTC
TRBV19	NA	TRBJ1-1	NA	CASSIAYRRPMGVNTEAFF	TGTGCCAGTAGTATAGCTTATCGTCGTCCGATGGGGGTGAACACTGAAGCTTTCTTT
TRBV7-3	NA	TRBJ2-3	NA	CASSSGLTTDTQYF	TGTGCCAGCAGCTCGGGACTTACCACAGATACGCAGTATTTT
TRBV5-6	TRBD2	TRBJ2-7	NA	CASSDLAGDSYEQYF	TGTGCCAGCAGCGATCTAGCGGGAGACTCCTACGAGCAGTACTTC
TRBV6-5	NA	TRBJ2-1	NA	CASSLGQEQFF	TGTGCCAGCAGTCTCGGTCAGGAGCAGTTCTTC
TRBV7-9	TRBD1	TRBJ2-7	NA	CASSLQRTGAEEQYF	TGTGCCAGCAGCTTACAGCGGACAGGGGCGGAGGAGCAGTACTTC
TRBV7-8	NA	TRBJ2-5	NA	CASSLAGREETQYF	TGTGCCAGCAGCTTAGCGGGCAGAGAAGAGACCCAGTACTTC
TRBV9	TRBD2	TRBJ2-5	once	CASSVATVTSGKGGQETQYF	TGTGCCAGCAGCGTAGCTACGGTGACTAGCGGGAAAGGGGGCCAAGAGACCCAGTACTTC
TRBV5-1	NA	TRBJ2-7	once	CASSLRGPPYEQYF	TGCGCCAGCAGCCTGAGGGGTCCTCCCTACGAGCAGTACTTC
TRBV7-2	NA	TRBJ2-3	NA	CASSLSSGGPDTQYF	TGTGCCAGCAGCTTATCGTCAGGGGGGCCGGATACGCAGTATTTT
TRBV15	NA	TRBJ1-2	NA	CATSRDYEGSGYTF	TGTGCCACCAGCAGAGATTATGAAGGTAGTGGCTACACCTTC
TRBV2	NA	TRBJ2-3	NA	CASSEIRKDTQYF	TGTGCCAGCAGTGAAATTCGGAAAGATACGCAGTATTTT
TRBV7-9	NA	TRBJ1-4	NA	CASSLGSGGLREKLFF	TGTGCCAGCAGCCTAGGCAGCGGTGGCCTGAGGGAAAAACTGTTTTTT
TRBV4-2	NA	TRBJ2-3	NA	CASNVRRDADTQYF	TGTGCCAGCAACGTGAGACGGGACGCAGATACGCAGTATTTT
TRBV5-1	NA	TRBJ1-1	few	CASSDTLNTEAFF	TGCGCCAGCAGCGACACCTTGAACACTGAAGCTTTCTTT
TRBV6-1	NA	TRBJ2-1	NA	CASSLGLGEQFF	TGTGCCAGCAGTTTGGGACTTGGGGAGCAGTTCTTC
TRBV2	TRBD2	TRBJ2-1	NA	CASSGTSVGEQFF	TGTGCCAGCAGTGGGACTAGCGTTGGTGAGCAGTTCTTC
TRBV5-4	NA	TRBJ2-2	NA	CASSFTSDLTGELFF	TGTGCCAGCAGCTTTACCTCGGACTTAACCGGGGAGCTGTTTTTT
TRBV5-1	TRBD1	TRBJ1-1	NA	CASSLGQGANSEAFF	TGCGCCAGCAGCTTGGGACAGGGGGCAAATTCTGAAGCTTTCTTT
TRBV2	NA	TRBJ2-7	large	CASSVSYEQYF	TGTGCCAGCAGTGTGTCCTACGAGCAGTACTTC
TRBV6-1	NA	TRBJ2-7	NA	CASRTVTHEQYF	TGTGCCAGCAGAACAGTAACCCACGAGCAGTACTTC
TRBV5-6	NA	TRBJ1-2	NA	CASSLGRTNYGYTF	TGTGCCAGCAGCTTGGGCAGGACTAACTATGGCTACACCTTC
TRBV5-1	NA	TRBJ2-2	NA	CASSLARNTGELFF	TGCGCCAGCAGCTTGGCCAGAAACACCGGGGAGCTGTTTTTT
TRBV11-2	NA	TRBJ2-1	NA	CASSLAGVYNEQFF	TGTGCCAGCAGCTTAGCGGGAGTATACAATGAGCAGTTCTTC
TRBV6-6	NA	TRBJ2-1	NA	CASSSRGTVNEQFF	TGTGCCAGCAGCTCACGGGGGACAGTTAATGAGCAGTTCTTC
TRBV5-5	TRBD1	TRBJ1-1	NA	CASSLRQGAGNTEAFF	TGTGCCAGCAGCTTGCGGCAGGGGGCAGGAAACACTGAAGCTTTCTTT
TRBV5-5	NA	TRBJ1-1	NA	CASSRGRANTEAFF	TGTGCCAGCAGCCGTGGACGGGCGAACACTGAAGCTTTCTTT
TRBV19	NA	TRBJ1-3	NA	CASSLTGNSGNTIYF	TGTGCCAGTAGTTTAACAGGGAATTCTGGAAACACCATATATTTT
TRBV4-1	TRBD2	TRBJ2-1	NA	CASSQVDLGLAGYHEQFF	TGCGCCAGCAGCCAAGTGGACTTAGGACTAGCGGGATACCACGAGCAGTTCTTC
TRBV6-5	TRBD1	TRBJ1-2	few	CASRKKGGLDYGYTF	TGTGCCAGCAGAAAAAAAGGGGGCTTAGACTATGGCTACACCTTC
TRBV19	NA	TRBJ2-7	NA	CASSIGPPGTSYEQYF	TGTGCCAGTAGTATAGGCCCGCCAGGGACGTCCTACGAGCAGTACTTC
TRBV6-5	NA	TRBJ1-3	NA	CASSYGGSGNTIYF	TGTGCCAGCAGTTACGGGGGGTCCGGAAACACCATATATTTT
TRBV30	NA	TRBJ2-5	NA	CAWSDAIGVQETQYF	TGTGCCTGGAGCGATGCAATAGGTGTACAAGAGACCCAGTACTTC
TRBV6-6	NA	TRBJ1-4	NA	CASSRGASTTNEKLFF	TGTGCCAGCAGCCGGGGCGCATCGACAACTAATGAAAAACTGTTTTTT
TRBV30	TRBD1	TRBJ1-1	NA	CARGQGRWGTEAFF	TGTGCCAGGGGACAGGGGAGGTGGGGCACTGAAGCTTTCTTT
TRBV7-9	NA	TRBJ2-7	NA	CASSQGSSYEQYF	TGTGCCAGCAGCCAAGGGAGCTCCTACGAGCAGTACTTC
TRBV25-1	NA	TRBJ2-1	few	CASSGTTRREQFF	TGTGCCAGCAGTGGGACAACTAGACGTGAGCAGTTCTTC
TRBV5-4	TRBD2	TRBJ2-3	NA	CASSFSGTSGILGVTDTQYF	TGTGCCAGCAGCTTCTCCGGGACTAGCGGGATACTCGGGGTCACAGATACGCAGTATTTT
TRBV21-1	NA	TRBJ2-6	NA	CASSKKGQIPGGANVLTF	TGTGCCAGCAGCAAAAAAGGACAGATCCCCGGCGGGGCCAACGTCCTGACTTTC
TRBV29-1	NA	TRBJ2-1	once	CSVAPSYNEQFF	TGCAGCGTTGCCCCCTCCTACAATGAGCAGTTCTTC
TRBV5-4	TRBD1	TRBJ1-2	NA	CASSPGQERHGYTF	TGTGCCAGCAGCCCGGGACAGGAGAGGCATGGCTACACCTTC
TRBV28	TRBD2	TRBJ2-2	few	CASLAGGNTGELFF	TGTGCCAGCCTAGCGGGAGGGAACACCGGGGAGCTGTTTTTT
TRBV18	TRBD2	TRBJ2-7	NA	CASSLLDRGTSGRSYEQYF	TGTGCCAGCTCACTCCTGGACAGGGGGACTAGCGGGAGATCCTACGAGCAGTACTTC
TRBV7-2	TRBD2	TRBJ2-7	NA	CASSLGAGVYEQYF	TGTGCCAGCAGCTTAGGAGCGGGAGTATACGAGCAGTACTTC
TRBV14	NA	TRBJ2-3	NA	CASSQEDRRTDTQYF	TGTGCCAGCAGCCAAGAGGACAGACGCACAGATACGCAGTATTTT
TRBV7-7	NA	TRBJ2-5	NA	CASSQGRETQYF	TGTGCCAGCAGCCAGGGAAGGGAGACCCAGTACTTC